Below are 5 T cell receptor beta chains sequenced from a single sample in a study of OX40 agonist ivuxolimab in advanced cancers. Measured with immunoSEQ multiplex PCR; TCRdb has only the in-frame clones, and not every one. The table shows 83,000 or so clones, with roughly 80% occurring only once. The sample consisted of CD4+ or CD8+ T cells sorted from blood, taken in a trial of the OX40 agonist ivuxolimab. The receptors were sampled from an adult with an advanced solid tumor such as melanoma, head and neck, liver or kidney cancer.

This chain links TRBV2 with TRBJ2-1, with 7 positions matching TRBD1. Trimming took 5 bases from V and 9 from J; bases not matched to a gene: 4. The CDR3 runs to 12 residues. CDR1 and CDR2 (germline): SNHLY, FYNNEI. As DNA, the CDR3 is TGTGCCAGCAGTAAACAGGGGACTGAGCAGTTCTTC. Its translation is CASSKQGTEQFF.

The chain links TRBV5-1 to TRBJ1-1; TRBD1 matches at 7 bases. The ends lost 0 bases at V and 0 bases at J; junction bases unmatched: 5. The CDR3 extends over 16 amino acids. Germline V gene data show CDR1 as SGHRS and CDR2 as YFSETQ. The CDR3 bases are TGCGCCAGCAGCTTGGGGCAGGGGGGACTGAACACTGAAGCTTTCTTT. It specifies CASSLGQGGLNTEAFF.

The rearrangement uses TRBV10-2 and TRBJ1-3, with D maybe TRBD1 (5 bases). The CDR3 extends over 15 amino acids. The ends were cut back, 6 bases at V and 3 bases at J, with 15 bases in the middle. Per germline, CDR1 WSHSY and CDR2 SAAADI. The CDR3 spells CASRAAGTGGNTIYF. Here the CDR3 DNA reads TGCGCCAGCAGAGCGGCCGGGACTGGTGGAAACACCATATATTTT.

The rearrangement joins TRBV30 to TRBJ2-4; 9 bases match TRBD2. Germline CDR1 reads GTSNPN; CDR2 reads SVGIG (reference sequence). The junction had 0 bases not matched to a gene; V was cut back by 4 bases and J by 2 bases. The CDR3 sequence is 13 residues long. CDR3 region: CAWTSGTKNIQYF. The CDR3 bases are TGTGCCTGGACTAGCGGGACCAAAAACATTCAGTACTTC.

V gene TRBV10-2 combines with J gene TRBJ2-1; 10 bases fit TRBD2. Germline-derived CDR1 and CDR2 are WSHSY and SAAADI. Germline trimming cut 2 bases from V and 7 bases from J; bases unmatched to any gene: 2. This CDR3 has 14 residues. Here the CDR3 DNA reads TGCGCCAGCAGTGAGCTAGCGGGAGTGAATGAGCAGTTCTTC. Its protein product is CASSELAGVNEQFF.